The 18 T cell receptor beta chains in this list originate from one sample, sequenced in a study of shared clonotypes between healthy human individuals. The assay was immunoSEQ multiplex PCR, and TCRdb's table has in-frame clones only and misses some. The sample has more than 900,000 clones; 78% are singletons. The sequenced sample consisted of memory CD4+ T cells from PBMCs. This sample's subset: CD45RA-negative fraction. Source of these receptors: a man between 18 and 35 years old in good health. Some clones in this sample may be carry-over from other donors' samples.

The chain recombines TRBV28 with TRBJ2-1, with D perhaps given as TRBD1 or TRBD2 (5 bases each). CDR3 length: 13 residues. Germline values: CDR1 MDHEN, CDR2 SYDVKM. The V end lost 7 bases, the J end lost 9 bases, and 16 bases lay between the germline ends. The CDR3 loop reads CASIRQPGTEQFF. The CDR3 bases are TGTGCCAGCATTCGCCAACCCGGGACTGAGCAGTTCTTC.

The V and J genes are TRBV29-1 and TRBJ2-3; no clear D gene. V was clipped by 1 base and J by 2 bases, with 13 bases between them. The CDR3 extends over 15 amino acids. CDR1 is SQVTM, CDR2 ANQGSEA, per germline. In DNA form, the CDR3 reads TGCAGCGTTGAAGGCGTCCCGGGTCTCACAGATACGCAGTATTTT. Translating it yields CSVEGVPGLTDTQYF.

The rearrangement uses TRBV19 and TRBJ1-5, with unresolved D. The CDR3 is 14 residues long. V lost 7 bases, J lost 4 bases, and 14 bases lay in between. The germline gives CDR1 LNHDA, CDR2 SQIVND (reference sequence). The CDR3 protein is CASNSDGRNQPQHF. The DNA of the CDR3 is TGTGCCAGTAACTCGGACGGACGAAATCAGCCCCAGCATTTT.

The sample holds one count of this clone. The CDR3 spells CASSYSLSSTDTQYF. The DNA for the CDR3 is TGTGCCAGCAGTTACTCGTTATCAAGCACAGATACGCAGTATTTT. The rearrangement joins TRBV6-5 to TRBJ2-3, with D unresolved. The V end was cut by 0 bases, the J end by 0 bases, with 7 bases between. This CDR3 is built from 15 residues. Per the germline V gene, CDR1 is MNHEY and CDR2 is SVGAGI.

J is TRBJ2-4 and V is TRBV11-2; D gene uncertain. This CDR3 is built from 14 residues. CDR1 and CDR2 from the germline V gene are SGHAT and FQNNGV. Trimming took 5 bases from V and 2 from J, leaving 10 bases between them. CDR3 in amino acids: CASSQVTTKNIQYF. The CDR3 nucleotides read TGTGCCAGCAGCCAGGTAACCACCAAAAACATTCAGTACTTC.

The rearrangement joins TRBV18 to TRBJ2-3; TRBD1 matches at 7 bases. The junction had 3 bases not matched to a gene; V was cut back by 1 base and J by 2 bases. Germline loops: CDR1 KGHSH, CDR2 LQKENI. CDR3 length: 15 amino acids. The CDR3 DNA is TGTGCCAGCTCACCACTACAGGGGCTCACAGATACGCAGTATTTT. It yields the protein CASSPLQGLTDTQYF.

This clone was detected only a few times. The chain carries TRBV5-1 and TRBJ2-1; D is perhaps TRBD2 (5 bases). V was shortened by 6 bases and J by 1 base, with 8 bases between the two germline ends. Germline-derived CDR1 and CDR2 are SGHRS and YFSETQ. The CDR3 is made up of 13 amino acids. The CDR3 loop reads CASNEGSYNEQFF. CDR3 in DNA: TGCGCCAGCAACGAGGGATCCTACAATGAGCAGTTCTTC.

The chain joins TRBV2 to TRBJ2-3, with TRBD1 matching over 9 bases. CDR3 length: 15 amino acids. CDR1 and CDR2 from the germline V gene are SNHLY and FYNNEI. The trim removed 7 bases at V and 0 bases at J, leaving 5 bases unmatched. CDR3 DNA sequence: TGTGCCAGCAACACAGGGGGCGCGAGCACAGATACGCAGTATTTT. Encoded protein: CASNTGGASTDTQYF.

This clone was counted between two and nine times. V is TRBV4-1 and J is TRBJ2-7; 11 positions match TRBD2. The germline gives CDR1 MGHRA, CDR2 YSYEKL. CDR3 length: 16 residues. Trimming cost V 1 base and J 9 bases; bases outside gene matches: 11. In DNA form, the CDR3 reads TGCGCCAGCAGCCAAGGTCATGCACTAGCGGGAGCGGGGCAGTACTTC. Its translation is CASSQGHALAGAGQYF.

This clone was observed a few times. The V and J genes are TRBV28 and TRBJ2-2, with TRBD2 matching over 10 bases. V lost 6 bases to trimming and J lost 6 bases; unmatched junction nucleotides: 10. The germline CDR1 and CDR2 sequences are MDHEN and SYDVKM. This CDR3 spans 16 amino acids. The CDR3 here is CASRTGLAVPAGELFF. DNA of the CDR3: TGTGCCAGCAGGACAGGACTAGCGGTCCCCGCCGGGGAGCTGTTTTTT.

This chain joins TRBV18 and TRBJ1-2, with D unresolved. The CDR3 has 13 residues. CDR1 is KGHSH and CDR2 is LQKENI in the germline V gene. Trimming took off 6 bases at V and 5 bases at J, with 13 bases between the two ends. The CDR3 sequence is CASSSGTEYGYTF. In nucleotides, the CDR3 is TGTGCCAGCTCCTCCGGCACGGAATATGGCTACACCTTC.

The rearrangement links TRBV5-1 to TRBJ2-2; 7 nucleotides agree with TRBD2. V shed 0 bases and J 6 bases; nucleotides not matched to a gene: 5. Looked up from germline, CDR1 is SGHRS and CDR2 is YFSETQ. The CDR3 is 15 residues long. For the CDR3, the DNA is TGCGCCAGCAGCTTGGAGGCGGGAGTCTCCGGGGAGCTGTTTTTT. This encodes CASSLEAGVSGELFF.

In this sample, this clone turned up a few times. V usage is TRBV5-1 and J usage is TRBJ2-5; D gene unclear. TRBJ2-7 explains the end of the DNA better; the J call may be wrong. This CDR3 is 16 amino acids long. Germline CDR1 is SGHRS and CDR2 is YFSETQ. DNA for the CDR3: TGCGCCAGCAGCTTGGCGGTTAGAACCTTTACCTACGAGCAGTACTTC. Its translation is CASSLAVRTFTYEQYF.

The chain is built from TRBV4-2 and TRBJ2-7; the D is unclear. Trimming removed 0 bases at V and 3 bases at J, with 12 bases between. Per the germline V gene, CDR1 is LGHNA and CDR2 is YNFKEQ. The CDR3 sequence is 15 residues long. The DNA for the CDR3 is TGTGCCAGCAGCCAAGATCGACGAGGTTACTACGAGCAGTACTTC. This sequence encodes CASSQDRRGYYEQYF.

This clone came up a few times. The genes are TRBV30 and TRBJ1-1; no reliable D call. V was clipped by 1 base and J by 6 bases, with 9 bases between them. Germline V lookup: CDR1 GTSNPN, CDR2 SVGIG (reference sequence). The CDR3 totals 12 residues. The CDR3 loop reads CAWSEKVSEAFF. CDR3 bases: TGTGCCTGGAGTGAGAAAGTCTCTGAAGCTTTCTTT.

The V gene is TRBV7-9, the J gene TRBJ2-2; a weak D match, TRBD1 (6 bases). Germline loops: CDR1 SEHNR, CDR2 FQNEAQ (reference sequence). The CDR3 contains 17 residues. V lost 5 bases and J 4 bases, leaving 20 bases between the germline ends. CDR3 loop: CASSPRRDGGPTGELFF. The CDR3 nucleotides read TGTGCCAGCAGCCCCCGTAGAGATGGGGGCCCCACCGGGGAGCTGTTTTTT.

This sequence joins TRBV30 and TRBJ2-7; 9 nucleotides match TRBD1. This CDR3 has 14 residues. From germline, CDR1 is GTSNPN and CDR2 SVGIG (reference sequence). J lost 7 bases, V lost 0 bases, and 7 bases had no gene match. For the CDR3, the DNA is TGTGCCTGGAGTGTTTCACAGGGGGCGCTTGAGCAGTACTTC. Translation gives CAWSVSQGALEQYF.

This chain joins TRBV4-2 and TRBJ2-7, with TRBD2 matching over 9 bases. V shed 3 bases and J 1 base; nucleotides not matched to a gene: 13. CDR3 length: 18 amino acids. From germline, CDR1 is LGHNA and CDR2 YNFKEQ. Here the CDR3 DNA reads TGTGCCAGCAGCCAGATGCCCCCAATAGCGGGAGCTTCCTACGAGCAGTACTTC. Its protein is CASSQMPPIAGASYEQYF.